One sample yielded the 6 T cell receptor beta chains listed below, sequenced in a study of chemoradiotherapy in HPV16-positive cancers (dated by TCRdb to between 2022 and 2023). The method was the immunoSEQ multiplex PCR assay. TCRdb re-hosts the immuneACCESS table, in-frame sequences only. Its copies lack some clones; in the studies checked, an unresolved V gene accounts for under half of them, and the cause for the rest is not known. This sample has 5,400 or so clones in its table, and roughly 71% of those were observed once. The ten largest make up roughly 10% of the sample. This sample comprised tumor tissue, obtained from a patient who underwent chemoradiotherapy. These receptors came from a human donor with HPV-associated anogenital cancer.

This chain links TRBV28 with TRBJ2-7, with a weak D call TRBD2 (5 bases). With 2 bases removed from V and 2 bases from J, the gap between germline ends came to 13 bases. CDR3 length equals 15 residues. The germline V gene encodes CDR1 MDHEN and CDR2 SYDVKM. CDR3 DNA: TGTGCCAGCAGTTTAGGTGCTTGGGGAGCCTACGAGCAGTACTTC. This translates into CASSLGAWGAYEQYF. The entire variable domain, with the rest obtained from reference TRBV28 and TRBJ2-7, is as follows: DVKVTQSSRYLVKRTGEKVFLECVQDMDHENMFWYRQDPGLGLRLIYFSYDVKMKEKGDIPEGYSVSREKKERFSLILESASTNQTSMYLCASSLGAWGAYEQYFGPGTRLTVT.

CDR3 sequence: CASSVSIGGTGEQYF. In DNA, the CDR3 is TGTGCCAGCAGTGTATCGATTGGGGGGACTGGGGAGCAGTACTTC. The chain carries TRBV6-1 and TRBJ2-7, with D possibly being TRBD2 (6 bases). V was trimmed by 4 bases and J by 7 bases, leaving 20 bases between them. CDR1 and CDR2 from the germline V gene are MNHNS and SASEGT. The CDR3 is 15 residues long.

The V call is TRBV6-1, the J call TRBJ1-2; 8 nucleotides line up with TRBD1. The germline V gene encodes CDR1 MNHNS and CDR2 SASEGT. The V gene end was trimmed by 5 bases and the J gene end by 2 bases; junction bases not matched to a gene: 4. This CDR3 region has 14 residues. CDR3 in amino acids: CASSLRQGNYGYTF. The CDR3, as DNA: TGTGCCAGCAGTCTGAGACAGGGGAACTATGGCTACACCTTC.

V and J are TRBV7-9 and TRBJ1-5; unclear D gene. CDR1 is SEHNR and CDR2 is FQNEAQ in the germline V gene (reference sequence). The CDR3 contains 14 residues. Trimming took 6 bases from V and 0 from J, leaving 9 bases between them. This CDR3 is CASSLINSNQPQHF. CDR3 bases: TGTGCCAGCAGTCTGATTAATAGCAATCAGCCCCAGCATTTT.

The CDR3 sequence is CASSIGRNEQYF. The CDR3 nucleotides read TGTGCCAGTAGTATTGGAAGGAACGAGCAGTACTTC. The chain recombines TRBV19 with TRBJ2-7; no reliable D call. The CDR3 is 12 residues long. Germline CDR1 is LNHDA and CDR2 is SQIVND (reference sequence). Trimming removed 3 bases from V and 5 bases from J, with 8 bases in between. The entire variable domain, with the rest obtained from reference TRBV19 and TRBJ2-7, is as follows: DGGITQSPKYLFRKEGQNVTLSCEQNLNHDAMYWYRQDPGQGLRLIYYSQIVNDFQKGDIAEGYSVSREKKESFPLTVTSAQKNPTAFYLCASSIGRNEQYFGPGTRLTVT.

The CDR3 DNA reads as TGTGCCAGTGTCCTCGGCGGAGGCCACAATGAGCAGTTCTTC. Translated, it gives CASVLGGGHNEQFF. The gene calls are TRBV6-1 and TRBJ2-1; a possible D gene is TRBD2 (5 bases). The germline V gene encodes CDR1 MNHNS and CDR2 SASEGT. V lost 9 bases and J lost 5, with 17 bases in between. The CDR3 extends over 14 amino acids.